The 3 T cell receptor beta chains below all came from one sample that was sequenced in a study of tumor and adjacent non-tumor tissue in lung cancer. TCRbeta libraries were built with three rounds of nested PCR, modified from ARM-PCR. TCRdb reprocessed the multiplex PCR reads with MiXCR, giving one entry per CDR3 protein. This sample has over 130,000 distinct CDR3 sequences; around 65% occur once, and the top ten carry about 20%. RNA was extracted from bulk tissue without any cell sorting. Sequenced: lung tumor tissue. The receptors were sampled from a man aged 55-75 years with small cell lung cancer.

This clonotype was counted between two and nine times. The chain joins TRBV5-4 to TRBJ2-1, with 8 bases matching TRBD2. Germline V gene lookup returns CDR1 SGHNT and CDR2 YYREEE (reference sequence). CDR3 length equals 16 residues. The ends lost 0 bases at V and 0 bases at J; junction bases unmatched: 2. CDR3 protein: CASSLVLAGSYNEQFF. CDR3 bases: TGTGCCAGCAGCTTGGTGCTAGCGGGCTCCTACAATGAGCAGTTCTTC.

This clonotype occurred a few times. V gene TRBV20-1 combines with J gene TRBJ2-5; D might be TRBD2 (6 bases). Trimming shortened V by 3 bases and J by 4 bases, and 15 bases separated the two germline ends. This CDR3 has 14 residues. CDR1 is DFQATT and CDR2 is SNEGSKA in the germline V gene (reference sequence). This CDR3 is CSAREPVGGETQYF. CDR3 coding DNA: TGCAGTGCTAGGGAACCGGTGGGGGGAGAGACCCAGTACTTC.

The J gene is TRBJ2-5, the V gene TRBV20-1; 8 nucleotides align to TRBD1. From germline, CDR1 is DFQATT and CDR2 SNEGSKA (reference sequence). The V and J ends lost 3 bases and 3 bases, in that order; junction bases with no gene match: 9. This CDR3 region has 15 residues. The CDR3 DNA follows: TGCAGTGCTAGTGGGGACAGGAGTGAGAAAGAGACCCAGTACTTC. Protein sequence: CSASGDRSEKETQYF.